A single sample gave rise to the 23 T cell receptor beta chains below, sequenced in a study of cytomegalovirus exposure and HLA in healthy donors. Both 60 Vbeta primers and 13 Jbeta primers went into the PCR. Some clones are missing from TCRdb's copy, which holds only in-frame ones; the method was immunoSEQ multiplex PCR. Of about 97,000 clones in the sample, roughly 60% are singletons; the top ten hold 4% to 5.5%. Source material: PBMCs. These receptors came from a human donor in good health.

V usage is TRBV4-2 and J usage is TRBJ1-2; the D is unclear. The CDR3 covers 16 residues. V was cut by 0 bases and J by 4 bases, with 15 bases left in between. Germline assignment: CDR1 LGHNA and CDR2 YNFKEQ. In DNA, the CDR3 is TGTGCCAGCAGCCAAGATTTAGGAACAGAAGGCTATGGCTACACCTTC. This translates into CASSQDLGTEGYGYTF.

DNA of the CDR3: TGTGCCAGCAGCCAATGGGACAGTTACAATGAGCAGTTCTTC. This gives the protein CASSQWDSYNEQFF. The V call is TRBV7-6, the J call TRBJ2-1; 7 bases align to TRBD1. J lost 4 bases, V lost 5 bases, and 5 bases had no gene match. CDR3 length: 14 amino acids. Germline assignment: CDR1 SGHVS and CDR2 FNYEAQ.

This CDR3 reads CASSLSYRLTSREPPGEQYF. Here the CDR3 DNA reads TGTGCCAGCAGTTTATCCTACCGATTAACTAGCCGGGAGCCTCCAGGGGAGCAGTACTTC. The chain employs TRBV28 and TRBJ2-7; perhaps TRBD2 as D (6 bases). There are 20 residues in the CDR3. V shed 1 base and J shed 7 bases, with 32 bases lying between them. Germline V gene lookup returns CDR1 MDHEN and CDR2 SYDVKM.

The gene calls are TRBV11-2 and TRBJ2-1; 7 nucleotides agree with TRBD2. The V gene end was trimmed by 8 bases and the J gene end by 10 bases; junction bases not matched to a gene: 14. From germline, CDR1 is SGHAT and CDR2 FQNNGV. This CDR3 is built from 14 residues. As DNA, the CDR3 is TGTGCCAGCCAGGGAGGGAGGCTCCCCGGGGAGCAGTTCTTC. It specifies CASQGGRLPGEQFF.

The chain employs TRBV10-3 and TRBJ2-7; D remains unclear. This CDR3 is 15 amino acids long. Trimming shortened V by 0 bases and J by 3 bases, and 12 bases separated the two germline ends. Germline V gives CDR1 ENHRY, CDR2 SYGVKD. The CDR3 DNA follows: TGTGCCATCAGTGAGTCTTCTCTCCCCCTCTACGAGCAGTACTTC. Translating it yields CAISESSLPLYEQYF.

Points on this clone: Its ends do not fully match the called genes, so a read error is possible. The chain has TRBV5-1 and TRBJ1-3; the D gene is possibly TRBD1 (6 bases). Germline CDR1 SGHRS, CDR2 YFSETQ. The CDR3 has 9 amino acids. Here the CDR3 reads CASSSNDRF. The CDR3 coding sequence is TGCGCCAGCAGCTCAAACGACAGGTTT.

This clone occurred a few times. This sequence joins TRBV29-1 and TRBJ2-7, with D tentatively TRBD2 (5 bases). Trimming pared 7 bases from V and 1 base from J, leaving 14 bases between. The germline V gene encodes CDR1 SQVTM and CDR2 ANQGSEA. The CDR3 consists of 13 residues. In nucleotides, the CDR3 is TGCAGCGGGACCTCGGGGTCTTCCTACGAGCAGTACTTC. Protein sequence: CSGTSGSSYEQYF.

This rearrangement joins TRBV5-6 to TRBJ2-5; D uncertain. CDR3 length equals 12 residues. Germline V CDR1 and CDR2: SGHDT, YYEEEE. V shed 2 bases and J shed 5 bases, with 7 bases lying between them. In DNA form, the CDR3 reads TGTGCCAGCAGCTTAACTACCGAGACCCAGTACTTC. This codes for CASSLTTETQYF.

The J gene is TRBJ2-4, the V gene TRBV29-1, with TRBD1 matching 9 bases. Germline V gene data show CDR1 as SQVTM and CDR2 as ANQGSEA. After removal of 6 bases from V and 10 bases from J, the junction contained 7 bases not matched to a gene. The CDR3 totals 12 residues. The CDR3 here is CSVADRGDIQYF. The DNA for the CDR3 is TGCAGCGTGGCGGACAGGGGAGATATTCAGTACTTC.

The table lists this clone with a few counts. The chain joins TRBV6-5 to TRBJ1-2; D is possibly TRBD1 (5 bases). Germline CDR1 reads MNHEY; CDR2 reads SVGAGI. V gave up 0 bases and J gave up 1 base, with 9 bases separating them. The CDR3 is made up of 15 amino acids. In DNA, the CDR3 is TGTGCCAGCAGTTACTCGGGGCAAATTAACTATGGCTACACCTTC. Protein product: CASSYSGQINYGYTF.

This rearrangement joins TRBV27 to TRBJ2-1; D perhaps matches TRBD1 (6 bases). V gave up 4 bases and J gave up 5 bases, with 9 bases separating them. This CDR3 comprises 13 residues. The V gene's germline CDR1 is MNHEY and CDR2 SMNVEV (reference sequence). CDR3 bases: TGTGCCAGCAGTTGGACAGAAAACAATGAGCAGTTCTTC. Its translation: CASSWTENNEQFF.

This clone was found a few times. V is TRBV27 and J is TRBJ2-7; TRBD1 matches 9 bases. The CDR3 is 16 amino acids. Germline CDR1 reads MNHEY; CDR2 reads SMNVEV (reference sequence). V shed 3 bases, J shed 4 bases, and the junction held 10 bases outside the gene matches. The CDR3 here is CASSFQPGTGIYEQYF. CDR3 DNA sequence: TGTGCCAGCAGTTTTCAACCCGGGACAGGGATTTACGAGCAGTACTTC.

V usage is TRBV7-3 and J usage is TRBJ2-5, with a tentative D call TRBD1 (6 bases). The germline V gene has CDR1 SGHTA and CDR2 FQGTGA. The CDR3 spans 13 residues. Trimming pared 5 bases from V and 2 bases from J, leaving 9 bases between. The CDR3 DNA reads as TGTGCCAGCAGCCGGACAGCTCAAGAGACCCAGTACTTC. Its translation: CASSRTAQETQYF.

The rearrangement joins TRBV4-1 to TRBJ2-2; TRBD2 matches at 10 bases. CDR1 and CDR2 (germline): MGHRA, YSYEKL. The CDR3 runs to 19 residues. Trimming cost V 6 bases and J 4 bases; bases outside gene matches: 17. The CDR3 spells CASRRRTTSGDGSTGELFF. CDR3 DNA: TGCGCCAGCAGGAGAAGAACAACTAGCGGGGACGGGAGCACCGGGGAGCTGTTTTTT.

V usage is TRBV11-3 and J usage is TRBJ2-3, with 7 nucleotides matching TRBD2. Germline V gene sequence: CDR1 SGHNT, CDR2 YENEEA. This CDR3 has 16 amino acids. J was trimmed by 0 bases and V by 1 base; bases with no gene match: 4. The CDR3 nucleotides are TGTGCCAGCAGCTTAGGGGCTAGCGGCAGCACAGATACGCAGTATTTT. The encoded protein is CASSLGASGSTDTQYF.

This clone was recorded a few times. Other nucleotide sequences in the sample specify the same CDR3. The chain uses TRBV6-1 and TRBJ1-4, with D tentatively TRBD1 (5 bases). This CDR3 contains 16 residues. Trimming cost V 0 bases and J 0 bases, with 8 bases left between them. Germline CDR1 and CDR2: MNHNS and SASEGT. The CDR3 nucleotides read TGTGCCAGCAGTGAAGCGGGGCTTGCAACTAATGAAAAACTGTTTTTT. Protein sequence: CASSEAGLATNEKLFF.

The chain combines TRBV2 with TRBJ2-1; 9 bases match TRBD2. CDR3 length: 17 residues. The ends lost 6 bases at V and 2 bases at J; junction bases unmatched: 11. CDR1 and CDR2 from the germline V gene are SNHLY and FYNNEI. The CDR3 is CASRDPRLAVTYNEQFF. The CDR3 nucleotides are TGTGCCAGCAGAGATCCGAGACTAGCGGTGACCTACAATGAGCAGTTCTTC.

The rearrangement uses TRBV4-1 and TRBJ1-1; D is unclear. Germline-derived CDR1 and CDR2 are MGHRA and YSYEKL. Trimming cost V 0 bases and J 1 base, with 9 bases left between them. This CDR3 spans 15 amino acids. The CDR3 region is CASSQDGFGNTEAFF. In nucleotides, the CDR3 is TGCGCCAGCAGCCAAGACGGGTTCGGGAACACTGAAGCTTTCTTT.

This sequence joins TRBV28 and TRBJ2-7, with TRBD1 matching 9 bases. J lost 3 bases, V lost 5 bases, and 8 bases had no gene match. The germline V gene encodes CDR1 MDHEN and CDR2 SYDVKM. The CDR3 is made up of 15 amino acids. The CDR3 loop is CASSPGTGLGYEQYF. The DNA of the CDR3 is TGTGCCAGCAGTCCCGGGACAGGGCTGGGCTACGAGCAGTACTTC.

V and J are TRBV7-9 and TRBJ1-2; D is possibly TRBD1 (6 bases). This CDR3 region has 14 residues. The V gene's germline CDR1 is SEHNR and CDR2 FQNEAQ (reference sequence). The germline V and J ends were trimmed by 1 base and 1 base, with 7 bases remaining between them. Written as DNA, the CDR3 is TGTGCCAGCAGCTTAGGGACAGATAACTATGGCTACACCTTC. Translation gives CASSLGTDNYGYTF.

This clone has just a few counts. The V gene is TRBV10-1, the J gene TRBJ2-1, with 9 bases aligning to TRBD2. CDR3 size: 16 residues. Germline-derived CDR1 and CDR2 are WNHNN and SYGVQD (reference sequence). V was clipped by 0 bases and J by 8 bases; unmatched bases: 8. CDR3 region: CASSESLSGSNDEQFF. For the CDR3, the DNA is TGCGCCAGCAGTGAGTCGCTTAGCGGGAGCAACGATGAGCAGTTCTTC.

J is TRBJ2-3 and V is TRBV4-1, with 9 bases aligning to TRBD1. Germline V gene sequence: CDR1 MGHRA, CDR2 YSYEKL. The CDR3 totals 15 residues. J was trimmed by 3 bases and V by 3 bases; bases with no gene match: 4. This CDR3 reads CASSQAGQGTDTQYF. Here the CDR3 DNA reads TGCGCCAGCAGCCAGGCGGGACAGGGTACAGATACGCAGTATTTT.

On this clone itself: Compared with germline, one end of the junction differs, possibly owing to a read error. The gene calls are TRBV28 and TRBJ1-2; TRBD1 might be the D (5 bases). Germline V gives CDR1 MDHEN, CDR2 SYDVKM. The CDR3 contains 14 residues. The CDR3, as DNA: TGTGCCGGCAGTTTGTTCGACAGACCCTATGGCTACACCTTC. It specifies CAGSLFDRPYGYTF.